The 26 T cell receptor beta chains below come from one sample, sequenced in a study of T cells in Graves' hyperthyroidism and ophthalmopathy. From RNA transcripts, TCR beta CDR3 regions were amplified. First-round RT-PCR with HTBI primers amplified the TCR CDR3 region. TCRdb re-called the multiplex PCR reads through MiXCR, storing one row per CDR3 protein. The sample contains roughly 720,000 distinct CDR3 sequences, 15% to 20% of which appear only once. The source material was blood. The receptors come from a man aged 50 to 59 with Graves' hyperthyroidism.

The chain carries TRBV30 and TRBJ1-1; TRBD1 matches at 7 bases. CDR1 and CDR2 (germline): GTSNPN, SVGIG (reference sequence). With 6 bases clipped from V and 5 bases from J, the junction kept 9 bases outside the gene matches. This CDR3 comprises 13 residues. The CDR3 nucleotides are TGTGCCTGTAGAACAGGGGTTGGGACTGAAGCTTTCTTT. This codes for CACRTGVGTEAFF.

This rearrangement joins TRBV20-1 to TRBJ2-7; D remains ambiguous. This CDR3 is 15 amino acids long. V was trimmed by 0 bases and J by 4 bases, leaving 16 bases between them. Looked up from germline, CDR1 is DFQATT and CDR2 is SNEGSKA (reference sequence). The CDR3 DNA reads as TGCAGTGCTAGAGAACATAAGTGGCAGCTGTACGAGCAGTACTTC. Translating it yields CSAREHKWQLYEQYF.

This chain uses TRBV6-5 with TRBJ2-1; D unresolved. The CDR3 is 14 residues long. Trimming removed 1 base from V and 5 bases from J, with 9 bases in between. Germline V gene sequence: CDR1 MNHEY, CDR2 SVGAGI. This CDR3 is CASSYLVSDNEQFF. CDR3 nucleotides: TGTGCCAGCAGTTACTTGGTGTCAGACAATGAGCAGTTCTTC.

This clonotype has at least ten counts. V usage is TRBV12-3 or TRBV12-4 and J usage is TRBJ1-1; D gene uncertain. The CDR3 is 13 amino acids. Trimming cost V 1 base and J 3 bases, with 6 bases left between them. The CDR3 is CASSLVGDTEAFF. In DNA form, the CDR3 reads TGTGCCAGCAGTTTAGTCGGGGACACTGAAGCTTTCTTT.

Concerning this clonotype: One base away lies a much larger clone, so this may be a sequencing read error. This chain uses TRBV29-1 with TRBJ2-1, with 7 bases identical to TRBD2. Germline-derived CDR1 and CDR2 are SQVTM and ANQGSEA. This CDR3 is 12 amino acids long. The CDR3 DNA is TGCAGCGTTAAAGAGCGGGGCAGAGAGCAGTTCTTC. Amino acid sequence: CSVKERGREQFF.

This clonotype was observed a handful of times. V is TRBV7-3 and J is TRBJ2-1, with 10 nucleotides matching TRBD2. This CDR3 contains 15 residues. Trimming took 4 bases from V and 7 from J; bases not matched to a gene: 7. CDR1 and CDR2 from the germline V gene are SGHTA and FQGTGA. CDR3 DNA sequence: TGTGCCAGCAGCTCACTAGCGGGAAATGTAAATGAGCAGTTCTTC. Translated, it gives CASSSLAGNVNEQFF.

This clonotype occurred many times. V and J are TRBV11-2 and TRBJ1-2; no reliable D call. CDR1 and CDR2 (germline): SGHAT, FQNNGV. This CDR3 is built from 13 residues. The V gene lost 5 bases and the J gene lost 8 bases, with 15 bases spanning the gap. CDR3 amino acids: CASSPRPKEGYTF. In nucleotides, the CDR3 is TGTGCCAGCAGCCCGAGACCAAAAGAAGGCTACACCTTC.

This rearrangement joins TRBV20-1 to TRBJ2-3; 10 bases match TRBD2. The CDR3 spans 15 residues. V was clipped by 3 bases and J by 5 bases; unmatched bases: 8. Germline loops: CDR1 DFQATT, CDR2 SNEGSKA (reference sequence). CDR3 amino acids: CSARSSGRGIDTQYF. The CDR3 DNA sequence: TGCAGTGCTAGGTCTAGCGGGAGAGGGATAGATACGCAGTATTTT.

The chain uses TRBV18 and TRBJ2-2; no definite D call. CDR1 KGHSH and CDR2 LQKENI come from the germline V gene. This CDR3 has 15 amino acids. Between the trimmed V and J ends, which lost 1 base and 4 bases, there was a span of 10 bases. In nucleotides, the CDR3 is TGTGCCAGCTCACCACAGGGTTTGGCCACCGGGGAGCTGTTTTTT. Protein: CASSPQGLATGELFF.

The chain couples TRBV7-8 to TRBJ1-5; a possible D gene is TRBD1 (6 bases). The CDR3 sequence is 16 residues long. V lost 4 bases and J lost 2, with 15 bases in between. The germline gives CDR1 SGHVS, CDR2 FQNEAQ. Written as DNA, the CDR3 is TGTGCCAGCAGCTCGCAACACAGGGCCGGCAATCAGCCCCAGCATTTT. Its translation: CASSSQHRAGNQPQHF.

Many counts were recorded for this clonotype. The gene calls are TRBV7-3 and TRBJ2-1; TRBD1 aligns across 7 bases. The germline V gene has CDR1 SGHTA and CDR2 FQGTGA. The CDR3 runs to 16 residues. The trim removed 5 bases at V and 1 base at J, leaving 8 bases unmatched. The CDR3 DNA is TGTGCCAGCAGCCCCCGCAGGGGGTTATCCTACAATGAGCAGTTCTTC. Amino acid sequence: CASSPRRGLSYNEQFF.

The rearrangement links TRBV20-1 to TRBJ2-1, with TRBD2 identical over 10 bases. This CDR3 has 13 residues. V shed 5 bases, J shed 4 bases, and the junction held 2 bases outside the gene matches. CDR1 is DFQATT and CDR2 is SNEGSKA in the germline V gene (reference sequence). The CDR3 DNA is TGCAGTGCTGGACTAGCGGATTACAATGAGCAGTTCTTC. Protein product: CSAGLADYNEQFF.

This clonotype was counted many times. CDR3 sequence reads: CASSIMLGSWRAYNEQFF. In DNA, the CDR3 is TGTGCCAGCAGTATTATGTTGGGGTCCTGGAGGGCGTACAATGAGCAGTTCTTC. The chain is built from TRBV28 and TRBJ2-1; possible D gene TRBD2, 6 bases. Deletions cut 5 bases from V and 4 bases from J, with 24 bases between. Germline V lookup: CDR1 MDHEN, CDR2 SYDVKM. The CDR3 totals 18 residues.

The rearrangement joins TRBV28 to TRBJ1-5; D might be TRBD1 (5 bases). The ends were cut back, 2 bases at V and 10 bases at J, with 9 bases in the middle. The CDR3 sequence is 12 residues long. CDR1 and CDR2 (germline): MDHEN, SYDVKM. CDR3 region: CASSLDSHPQHF. The CDR3 DNA sequence: TGTGCCAGCAGTTTAGACAGCCATCCCCAGCATTTT.

There are many counts of this clonotype. This chain connects TRBV28 to TRBJ2-1, with unresolved D. The germline V and J ends were trimmed by 1 base and 2 bases, with 3 bases remaining between them. The CDR3 is 13 amino acids. Germline V gene lookup returns CDR1 MDHEN and CDR2 SYDVKM. CDR3 nucleotide sequence: TGTGCCAGCAGTTTATTCCCCTACAATGAGCAGTTCTTC. It translates to CASSLFPYNEQFF.

The sample holds many counts of this clonotype. The chain recombines TRBV30 with TRBJ1-2; D is perhaps TRBD1 (6 bases). The CDR3 is made up of 12 amino acids. Trimming cost V 5 bases and J 4 bases, with 11 bases left between them. Germline values: CDR1 GTSNPN, CDR2 SVGIG (reference sequence). CDR3 sequence reads: CAWYDRPYGYTF. CDR3 coding DNA: TGTGCCTGGTATGACAGGCCCTATGGCTACACCTTC.

Many counts were recorded for this clonotype. The chain links TRBV28 to TRBJ2-2; 10 positions agree with TRBD2. This CDR3 is 16 amino acids long. The V segment lost 4 bases and the J segment 1 base; nucleotides outside the gene matches: 3. In germline, CDR1 is MDHEN, CDR2 SYDVKM. DNA for the CDR3: TGTGCCAGCAGTTCGCCTAGCGGGAGGAACACCGGGGAGCTGTTTTTT. Its translation: CASSSPSGRNTGELFF.

This clonotype was seen once. One junction end does not reproduce the germline sequence, and a read error may be involved. The chain carries TRBV20-1 and TRBJ2-1, with 15 nucleotides matching TRBD2. From germline, CDR1 is DFQATT and CDR2 SNEGSKA (reference sequence). The CDR3 is 16 amino acids. CDR3 in DNA: TGCAGTGCTAAAGGGACTAGCGGGAGGTCCTACGATGAGCAGGTCTTC. Translation gives CSAKGTSGRSYDEQVF.

The J gene is TRBJ2-3, the V gene TRBV27, with 9 bases that match TRBD1. The germline V gene has CDR1 MNHEY and CDR2 SMNVEV (reference sequence). The V gene end was trimmed by 4 bases and the J gene end by 6 bases; junction bases not matched to a gene: 8. CDR3 length equals 15 residues. The CDR3 spells CASSYGTGRADTQYF. DNA of the CDR3: TGTGCCAGCAGTTACGGGACAGGGCGAGCTGATACGCAGTATTTT.

This clonotype was found a few times. V gene TRBV2 combines with J gene TRBJ2-7; D possibly corresponds to TRBD1 (6 bases). Looked up from germline, CDR1 is SNHLY and CDR2 is FYNNEI. The CDR3 is 16 residues long. V was pared by 3 bases and J by 3 bases, with 18 bases between. This chain's CDR3 is CASSEHRGHPDYEQYF. For the CDR3, the DNA is TGTGCCAGCAGTGAGCATAGGGGACACCCAGACTACGAGCAGTACTTC.

V and J are TRBV5-1 and TRBJ2-7; possibly TRBD1 or TRBD2 for D (5 bases each). This CDR3 is built from 13 residues. With 4 bases removed from V and 7 bases from J, the gap between germline ends came to 15 bases. The germline gives CDR1 SGHRS, CDR2 YFSETQ. The CDR3 nucleotides are TGCGCCAGCAGCCCTCAGGGTCGGGGAGAGCAGTACTTC. It yields the protein CASSPQGRGEQYF.

This clonotype was found many times. The V gene is TRBV7-2, the J gene TRBJ2-5; D might be TRBD1 (5 bases). This CDR3 comprises 15 residues. V was cut by 1 base and J by 0 bases, with 9 bases left in between. The V gene's germline CDR1 is SGHTA and CDR2 FQGNSA. CDR3 DNA sequence: TGTGCCAGCAGCTTAGGGGGCCTGTACCAAGAGACCCAGTACTTC. Translation gives CASSLGGLYQETQYF.

This clonotype has ten or more counts. This sequence joins TRBV19 and TRBJ1-5, with 8 bases that match TRBD1. Trimming cost V 5 bases and J 7 bases; bases outside gene matches: 13. Germline V gene sequence: CDR1 LNHDA, CDR2 SQIVND (reference sequence). There are 16 residues in the CDR3. The CDR3 region is CASSPRRTGLVQPQHF. CDR3 coding DNA: TGTGCCAGTAGTCCTCGTAGGACAGGGTTAGTCCAGCCCCAGCATTTT.

This clonotype was observed at least ten times. The chain employs TRBV28 and TRBJ2-7, with a possible D match to TRBD2 (7 bases). Germline V CDR1 and CDR2: MDHEN, SYDVKM. The CDR3 is 16 amino acids. The V end was cut by 5 bases, the J end by 3 bases, with 20 bases between. CDR3 DNA sequence: TGTGCCAGCAGTCCCCCGGCGGGGGCGATTCACTACGAGCAGTACTTC. It is translated as CASSPPAGAIHYEQYF.

This clonotype was seen a few times. At one boundary the junction diverges from the germline segment, which might be a read error. The chain is built from TRBV11-2 and TRBJ2-7; D unclear. CDR3 length: 11 amino acids. Germline V gives CDR1 SGHAT, CDR2 FQNNGV. CDR3 in DNA: TGTGCCAGCAGCTCGGCCTACGAGCACTACTTC. This encodes CASSSAYEHYF.

The V and J genes are TRBV14 and TRBJ2-4; 7 bases map to TRBD1. This CDR3 region has 15 residues. Germline CDR1 reads SGHDN; CDR2 reads FVKESK. Trimming removed 4 bases from V and 1 base from J; junction bases left unmatched: 4. As DNA, the CDR3 is TGTGCCAGCAGCCCTATGACAGGGGCCAAAAACATTCAGTACTTC. It codes for CASSPMTGAKNIQYF. The whole variable domain, filled in from reference TRBV14 and TRBJ2-4, reads EAGVTQFPSHSVIEKGQTVTLRCDPISGHDNLYWYRRVMGKEIKFLLHFVKESKQDESGMPNNRFLAERTGGTYSTLKVQPAELEDSGVYFCASSPMTGAKNIQYFGAGTRLSVL.